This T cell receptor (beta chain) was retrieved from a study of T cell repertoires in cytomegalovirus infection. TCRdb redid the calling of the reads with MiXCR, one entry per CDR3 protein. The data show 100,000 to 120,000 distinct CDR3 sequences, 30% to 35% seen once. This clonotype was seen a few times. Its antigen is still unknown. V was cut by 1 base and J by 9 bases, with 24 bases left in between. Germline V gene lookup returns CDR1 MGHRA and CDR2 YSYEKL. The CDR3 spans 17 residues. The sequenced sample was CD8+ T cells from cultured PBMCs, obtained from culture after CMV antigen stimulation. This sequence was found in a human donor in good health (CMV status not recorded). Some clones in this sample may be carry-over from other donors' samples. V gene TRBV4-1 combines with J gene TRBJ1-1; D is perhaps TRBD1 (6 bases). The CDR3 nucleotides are TGCGCCAGCAGCCAAGGGGGGCGGACAGCTATTTGGGAGAAAGCTTTCTTT. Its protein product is CASSQGGRTAIWEKAFF.